This T cell receptor beta chain was captured by sequencing in a study of monozygotic twins with inflammatory bowel disease. Germline assignment: CDR1 LGHNA and CDR2 YSLEER. The CDR3 sequence is 16 residues long. One entry per CDR3 protein, without DNA, is what TCRdb gives after re-calling the 5' RACE reads. This table lists approximately 400,000 distinct CDR3 sequences. Every donor provided one blood sample measuring roughly 2.5 ml. The receptor's source is a human donor with ulcerative colitis or Crohn's disease, or a healthy co-twin of an affected twin (not recorded which). Sequenced sample: blood. This chain joins TRBV4-3 and TRBJ2-3; TCRdb indicates TRBD1, and absent DNA this call remains unverified. CDR3 sequence: CASSQGQGDRTDTQYF.